The 26 T cell receptor beta chains reported below all come from one sample, sequenced in a study of T cell responses to AZD1222 COVID-19 vaccine. Assay: immunoSEQ multiplex PCR; the TCRdb copy retains only in-frame clones and omits some. There are about 140,000 clones in the sample; roughly 91% occur only once, and about 6% lies in the top ten. The sample consisted of peripheral blood, taken 28 days after the second AZD1222 dose. These receptors were obtained from an adult who received the AZD1222 COVID-19 vaccine.

The rearrangement links TRBV6-2 or TRBV6-3 to TRBJ1-5; 9 bases line up with TRBD1. This CDR3 spans 16 amino acids. Per the germline V gene, CDR1 is MNHEY and CDR2 is SVGEGT. Trimming took 0 bases from V and 6 from J; bases not matched to a gene: 6. The CDR3 nucleotides read TGTGCCAGCAGTTACTCGACCGGGACAGGGATTCAGCCCCAGCATTTT. Translated, it gives CASSYSTGTGIQPQHF.

This clone was picked up a small number of times. The V and J genes are TRBV7-2 and TRBJ2-5; D may correspond to TRBD1 or TRBD2 (5 bases each). V was shortened by 5 bases and J by 5 bases, with 21 bases between the two germline ends. The CDR3 spans 16 residues. Germline V gene sequence: CDR1 SGHTA, CDR2 FQGNSA. CDR3 bases: TGTGCCAGCAGCCGCAGAGCAGGGAGAGTTTATGAGACCCAGTACTTC. Its protein is CASSRRAGRVYETQYF.

The rearrangement links TRBV5-1 to TRBJ2-3; maybe TRBD1 (5 bases). The CDR3 covers 14 residues. Trimming took 0 bases from V and 5 from J, leaving 10 bases between them. Germline V gene sequence: CDR1 SGHRS, CDR2 YFSETQ. The CDR3 nucleotides read TGCGCCAGCAGCTTGGAAGGGGTGGGAGATACGCAGTATTTT. Its translation: CASSLEGVGDTQYF.

There are a few counts of this clone. The V gene is TRBV10-3, the J gene TRBJ1-1, with D possibly TRBD1 on 5 matching bases. Trimming left V 10 bases short and J 1 base short, with 10 bases between. The germline V gene has CDR1 ENHRY and CDR2 SYGVKD. This CDR3 is 12 amino acids long. CDR3 sequence reads: CATLRGNTEAFF. The CDR3 DNA reads TGTGCCACTCTAAGGGGGAACACTGAAGCTTTCTTT.

V is TRBV5-1 and J is TRBJ1-3, with a tentative D call TRBD1 (6 bases). This CDR3 has 17 amino acids. With 3 bases removed from V and 2 bases from J, the gap between germline ends came to 18 bases. The germline V gene encodes CDR1 SGHRS and CDR2 YFSETQ. The CDR3 here is CASSSTGVRDTGNTIYF. DNA for the CDR3: TGCGCCAGCAGCTCCACGGGGGTCAGGGACACTGGAAACACCATATATTTT.

The V gene is TRBV7-9, the J gene TRBJ1-4; D not certain. The germline V and J ends were trimmed by 0 bases and 8 bases, with 7 bases remaining between them. CDR1 is SEHNR, CDR2 FQNEAQ, per germline (reference sequence). The CDR3 spans 13 residues. CDR3: CASSLAAGEKLFF. DNA for the CDR3: TGTGCCAGCAGCTTAGCTGCGGGGGAAAAACTGTTTTTT.

The V and J genes are TRBV20-1 and TRBJ1-4; 8 bases are shared with TRBD1. J lost 7 bases, V lost 3 bases, and 7 bases had no gene match. The CDR3 is made up of 14 amino acids. In germline, CDR1 is DFQATT, CDR2 SNEGSKA (reference sequence). The CDR3 bases are TGCAGTGCTAGTCTTCGGACAGGGACTGAAAAACTGTTTTTT. It yields the protein CSASLRTGTEKLFF.

The chain couples TRBV19 to TRBJ1-6; possibly TRBD1 for D (5 bases). Trimming left V 9 bases short and J 6 bases short, with 12 bases between. CDR3 length: 13 residues. Germline assignment: CDR1 LNHDA and CDR2 SQIVND (reference sequence). The CDR3 region is CASWGIPNSPLHF. Here the CDR3 DNA reads TGTGCCAGCTGGGGGATTCCTAATTCACCCCTCCACTTT.

This sequence joins TRBV28 and TRBJ1-5; weak D call: TRBD1 (5 bases). V was clipped by 8 bases and J by 7 bases, with 15 bases between them. CDR3 length: 13 amino acids. Germline CDR1 and CDR2: MDHEN and SYDVKM. The CDR3 spells CASEGGVGQPQHF. The CDR3 bases are TGTGCCAGCGAGGGAGGGGTCGGGCAGCCCCAGCATTTT.

This chain links TRBV3-1 (or the pseudogene TRBV3-2) with TRBJ2-7; tentatively, D is TRBD2 (5 bases). Germline V gene lookup returns CDR1 LGHDT and CDR2 YNNKEL (reference sequence). V gave up 5 bases and J gave up 3 bases, with 11 bases separating them. The CDR3 length is 13 residues. The CDR3 loop reads CASSATGVYEQYF. CDR3 nucleotide sequence: TGTGCCAGCAGCGCCACCGGGGTCTACGAGCAGTACTTC.

This clone was counted between two and nine times. The rearrangement links TRBV7-8 to TRBJ1-1; D is uncertain. CDR1 is SGHVS and CDR2 is FQNEAQ in the germline V gene. Trimming cost V 7 bases and J 3 bases, with 15 bases left between them. The CDR3 runs 14 residues. CDR3 bases: TGTGCCAGCACCGCAGGTATGGGTCACACTGAAGCTTTCTTT. Protein product: CASTAGMGHTEAFF.

V and J are TRBV7-2 and TRBJ2-5; D is tentatively TRBD1 or TRBD2 (6 bases each). The V end lost 8 bases, the J end lost 2 bases, and 12 bases lay between the germline ends. The CDR3 totals 13 residues. Per the germline V gene, CDR1 is SGHTA and CDR2 is FQGNSA. In DNA form, the CDR3 reads TGTGCCAGCTCGAGGGGGGCACAAGAGACCCAGTACTTC. This encodes CASSRGAQETQYF. The full variable domain, its missing parts supplied by reference TRBV7-2 and TRBJ2-5, is GAGVSQSPSNKVTEKGKDVELRCDPISGHTALYWYRQSLGQGLEFLIYFQGNSAPDKSGLPSDRFSAERTGGSVSTLTIQRTQQEDSAVYLCASSRGAQETQYFGPGTRLLVL.

This sequence joins TRBV12-3 or TRBV12-4 and TRBJ2-7, with 8 positions matching TRBD2. The CDR3 length is 12 residues. The J segment lost 2 bases and the V segment lost 6 bases, leaving 0 bases of the junction unmatched. Here the CDR3 DNA reads TGTGCCAGCAGGCGGGAGGCCTACGAGCAGTACTTC. Amino acid sequence: CASRREAYEQYF.

This chain connects TRBV19 to TRBJ1-1, with no clear D. Germline V gene sequence: CDR1 LNHDA, CDR2 SQIVND (reference sequence). V lost 0 bases and J lost 0, with 11 bases in between. This CDR3 has 16 amino acids. The CDR3 DNA sequence: TGTGCCAGTAGTATAGAACCAGTTGGGATGAACACTGAAGCTTTCTTT. Its protein product is CASSIEPVGMNTEAFF. Full variable domain (remainder filled in from reference TRBV19 and TRBJ1-1): DGGITQSPKYLFRKEGQNVTLSCEQNLNHDAMYWYRQDPGQGLRLIYYSQIVNDFQKGDIAEGYSVSREKKESFPLTVTSAQKNPTAFYLCASSIEPVGMNTEAFFGQGTRLTVV.

The chain has TRBV10-3 and TRBJ1-3; D gene uncertain. Germline V gives CDR1 ENHRY, CDR2 SYGVKD. This CDR3 region has 14 residues. V dropped 6 bases and J dropped 1 base, with 10 bases sitting between them. The CDR3, as DNA: TGTGCCATCAGGTCAGGTTATTCTGGAAACACCATATATTTT. Translating gives CAIRSGYSGNTIYF.

This clone was seen only once. The rearrangement joins TRBV7-9 to TRBJ1-6; D remains unclear. V gave up 10 bases and J gave up 1 base, with 8 bases separating them. This CDR3 has 13 residues. Germline V lookup: CDR1 SEHNR, CDR2 FQNEAQ (reference sequence). The DNA for the CDR3 is TGTGCCATCATGGGGTCCTATAATTCACCCCTCCACTTT. Protein product: CAIMGSYNSPLHF.

This chain links TRBV3-1 (or the pseudogene TRBV3-2) with TRBJ2-7; weak D call: TRBD1 (6 bases). Trimming left V 0 bases short and J 7 bases short, with 10 bases between. CDR1 is LGHDT, CDR2 YNNKEL, per germline (reference sequence). The CDR3 length is 13 residues. In nucleotides, the CDR3 is TGTGCCAGCAGCCAAGAGGGGGCACGGGAGCAGTACTTC. Its translation: CASSQEGAREQYF.

V usage is TRBV7-2 and J usage is TRBJ1-1, with 7 bases aligning to TRBD1. J was trimmed by 3 bases and V by 5 bases; bases with no gene match: 6. Germline CDR1 SGHTA, CDR2 FQGNSA. The length of the CDR3 is 14 residues. CDR3 sequence: CASSQGGRYTEAFF. The CDR3, as DNA: TGTGCCAGCAGCCAAGGGGGCAGGTACACTGAAGCTTTCTTT.

The rearrangement uses TRBV25-1 and TRBJ2-5; 11 bases match TRBD2. The CDR3 runs 16 residues. J lost 3 bases, V lost 3 bases, and 6 bases had no gene match. Germline CDR1 and CDR2: MGHDK and SYGVNS. CDR3 sequence: CASSEAGTSGKETQYF. The DNA for the CDR3 is TGTGCCAGCAGTGAGGCGGGGACTAGCGGAAAAGAGACCCAGTACTTC.

The V call is TRBV12-3 or TRBV12-4, the J call TRBJ2-1, with D possibly being TRBD2 (5 bases). Trimming removed 4 bases at V and 10 bases at J, with 5 bases between. The CDR3 is made up of 10 amino acids. CDR3 loop: CASSSGEQFF. The CDR3 DNA reads as TGTGCCAGCAGTTCGGGAGAGCAGTTCTTC.

On this clone: The sample carries other DNA sequences with the same CDR3. V usage is TRBV18 and J usage is TRBJ2-5; D not certain. The CDR3 extends over 12 amino acids. V lost 3 bases to trimming and J lost 2 bases, with 4 bases between them. CDR1 KGHSH and CDR2 LQKENI come from the germline V gene. The CDR3 loop is CASSPSQETQYF. As DNA, the CDR3 is TGTGCCAGCTCACCGAGTCAAGAGACCCAGTACTTC.

Comment on this clone: The same CDR3 arises from other DNA sequences in this sample as well. The CDR3 protein is CAWSVGEKETQYF. The CDR3 region has the DNA TGTGCCTGGAGTGTAGGGGAGAAGGAGACCCAGTACTTC. The chain has TRBV30 and TRBJ2-5; D could derive from TRBD1 or TRBD2 (5 bases each). V lost 0 bases and J lost 5, with 10 bases in between. This CDR3 has 13 amino acids. Germline CDR1 and CDR2: GTSNPN and SVGIG (reference sequence).

This clone was seen just once. The chain couples TRBV7-2 to TRBJ1-1; unclear D gene. Germline CDR1 is SGHTA and CDR2 is FQGNSA. The CDR3 runs 14 residues. Trimming shortened V by 1 base and J by 0 bases, and 6 bases separated the two germline ends. This CDR3 reads CASSLGGMNTEAFF. CDR3 in DNA: TGTGCCAGCAGCTTAGGGGGTATGAACACTGAAGCTTTCTTT.

The chain couples TRBV3-1 (or the pseudogene TRBV3-2) to TRBJ2-2, with TRBD2 matching over 9 bases. The germline gives CDR1 LGHDT, CDR2 YNNKEL (reference sequence). Unmatched junction bases numbered 9, after V lost 3 bases and J lost 7 bases. This CDR3 contains 16 residues. CDR3: CASSQNGGGAFGELFF. For the CDR3, the DNA is TGTGCCAGCAGCCAGAACGGCGGGGGGGCTTTCGGGGAGCTGTTTTTT.

The chain uses TRBV28 and TRBJ1-2; D is uncertain. V shed 5 bases and J shed 4 bases, with 17 bases lying between them. The CDR3 has 15 residues. Germline values: CDR1 MDHEN, CDR2 SYDVKM. The CDR3 region is CASSPPLDLGYGYTF. CDR3 DNA sequence: TGTGCCAGCAGTCCACCCCTCGACCTGGGCTATGGCTACACCTTC.

The chain employs TRBV11-2 and TRBJ2-2; D not certain. Trimming pared 3 bases from V and 0 bases from J, leaving 11 bases between. The CDR3 contains 16 residues. Looked up from germline, CDR1 is SGHAT and CDR2 is FQNNGV. This chain's CDR3 is CASSFKAGTNTGELFF. CDR3 coding DNA: TGTGCCAGCAGCTTTAAGGCAGGAACGAACACCGGGGAGCTGTTTTTT.